The sequence of this TCR beta chain was determined in a study of beta chain features in type 1 diabetes. CD45RO/CCR7/CD25/CD127/CD95/CD27 sorting isolated CD4+ naive, central memory, regulatory and stem cell-like memory cells. In all sorted populations, purity surpassed 98%. In the case of this clone: As yet, its antigen is unknown.

Study-wide results and limits: PCR might preferentially amplify shorter templates, equally in patients and controls. More deletions and fewer insertions at VDJ junctions were found in patients with type 1 diabetes. TCRB CDR3s were moderately but significantly shorter in Type 1 diabetes patients in all four CD4+ subsets.

Every bit of the isolated RNA underwent reverse transcription, so sequencing read expressed TCRB transcripts. Produced via immunoSEQ multiplex PCR; TCRdb's table is partial and in-frame only. Of 250,000 to 300,000 clones listed, about 24% are singletons. Trimming removed 3 bases from V and 4 bases from J; junction bases left unmatched: 9. Germline assignment: CDR1 LGHNA and CDR2 YNFKEQ. The CDR3 is 17 amino acids. The sequencing input was naive CD4+ T cells from blood. The receptor was derived from a young woman with type 1 diabetes. The genes are TRBV4-2 and TRBJ2-7; 13 positions match TRBD2. CDR3 in DNA: TGTGCCAGCAGCCATAGCCAAGGACTAGCGGGAGCGTACGAGCAGTACTTC. It is translated as CASSHSQGLAGAYEQYF.